This TCR beta chain came from a study of CD8+CD57+ T cells in acquired aplastic anemia. In the study overall: DNA recovered from sorted CD4+ and CD8+ cells had a mean of around 3.2 ug. Healthy donor CD4+ samples were sequenced to a depth that averaged about 10.8 million reads.

The V segment lost 4 bases and the J segment 2 bases; nucleotides outside the gene matches: 12. The germline gives CDR1 DFQATT, CDR2 SNEGSKA (reference sequence). The CDR3 is 18 amino acids. The template used for profiling TCR beta VDJ and CDR3 was genomic DNA. TCRdb ran MiXCR on the reads and lists one entry per CDR3 protein. Altogether about 170,000 distinct CDR3 sequences are present, 55% to 75% being singletons, with the ten largest covering about 50%. This clonotype has more than one count but fewer than ten. The antigen is not known. General study findings and limits: Significance was not reached for CD8+ Simpson's diversity between patients and controls. Found in both controls and patients were around 31 CD8+ CDR3 sequences.

The sequence was obtained from a human donor in good health. The chain uses TRBV20-1 and TRBJ2-3, with 13 bases that match TRBD2. The sequenced sample consisted of sorted CD4+, CD8+, or CD8+CD57+ T cells (not recorded which) from PBMCs. Here the CDR3 DNA reads TGCAGTGCTACAGGACTAGCGGGGGCCCCCCTCCCCACAGATACGCAGTATTTT. Its translation: CSATGLAGAPLPTDTQYF.